This is a list of T cell receptor beta chains from one sample in a study of response to subunit inactivated influenza vaccine. TCRdb re-derived calls from the RT-PCR reads in MiXCR, one entry per CDR3 protein. This table holds roughly 790,000 distinct CDR3 sequences, 20% to 25% found once. The input for sequencing was PBMCs from blood, taken around 5 days after vaccination. The receptors derive from a man over 45 who received an inactivated influenza vaccine. Both conserved end residues are trimmed from each CDR3.

v_call	j_call	cdr3_aa
TRBV28	TRBJ1-1	ASSLSAFGNTEAF
TRBV12-3/TRBV12-4	TRBJ1-4	ASRGFASATNEKLF
TRBV7-9	TRBJ2-2	ASSHWDRDNTGELF
TRBV20-1	TRBJ2-7	SAGGELVPGYEQY
TRBV20-1	TRBJ2-1	SAGQLLYNEQF
TRBV28	TRBJ2-7	ASSFFSPYEQY
TRBV11-2	TRBJ2-1	ASSLDPGLAEQF
TRBV5-1	TRBJ2-1	ASSLVSGDWIYNEQF
TRBV7-9	TRBJ2-1	ASSPTAYGEQF
TRBV3-1	TRBJ2-7	ASSQRRDPYEQY
TRBV5-1	TRBJ2-3	ASSLEVAGTTDTQY
TRBV7-3	TRBJ2-3	ASSPGVQRRGDTQY
TRBV5-1	TRBJ2-7	ASSSPGQSYEQY
TRBV20-1	TRBJ1-6	SAQKLTGANSPLH
TRBV6-5	TRBJ2-7	ASSYGRGTNEQY
TRBV12-3/TRBV12-4	TRBJ2-7	ASSLDWAYEQY
TRBV4-2	TRBJ2-7	ASSPGQGLTPYEQY
TRBV4-3	TRBJ1-3	ASSWDPGSGNTIY
TRBV7-2	TRBJ2-1	ASSPSGNEQF
TRBV29-1	TRBJ2-3	SADVSSTDTQY
TRBV29-1	TRBJ2-3	SVEEMDTQY